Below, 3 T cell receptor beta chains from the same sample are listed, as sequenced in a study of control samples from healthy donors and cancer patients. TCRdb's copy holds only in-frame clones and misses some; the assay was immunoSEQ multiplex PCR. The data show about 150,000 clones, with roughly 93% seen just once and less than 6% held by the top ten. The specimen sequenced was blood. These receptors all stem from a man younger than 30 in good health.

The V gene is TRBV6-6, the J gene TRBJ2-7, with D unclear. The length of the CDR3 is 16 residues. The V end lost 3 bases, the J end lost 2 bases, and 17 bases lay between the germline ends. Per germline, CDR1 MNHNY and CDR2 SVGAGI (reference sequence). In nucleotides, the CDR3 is TGTGCCAGCAGTTATGCCCCCCAGGCTGCTGCCTACGAGCAGTACTTC. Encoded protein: CASSYAPQAAAYEQYF.

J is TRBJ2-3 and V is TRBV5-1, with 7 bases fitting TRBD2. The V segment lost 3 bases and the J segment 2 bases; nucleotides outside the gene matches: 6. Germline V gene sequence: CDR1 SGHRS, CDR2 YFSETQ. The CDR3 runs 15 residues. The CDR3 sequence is CASSYDGTNTDTQYF. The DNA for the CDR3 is TGCGCCAGCAGCTACGACGGGACTAACACAGATACGCAGTATTTT. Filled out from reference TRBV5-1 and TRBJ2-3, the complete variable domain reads KAGVTQTPRYLIKTRGQQVTLSCSPISGHRSVSWYQQTPGQGLQFLFEYFSETQRNKGNFPGRFSGRQFSNSRSEMNVSTLELGDSALYLCASSYDGTNTDTQYFGPGTRLTVL.

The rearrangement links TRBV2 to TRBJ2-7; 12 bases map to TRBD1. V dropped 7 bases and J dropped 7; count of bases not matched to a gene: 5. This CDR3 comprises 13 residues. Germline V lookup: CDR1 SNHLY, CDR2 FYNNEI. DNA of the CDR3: TGTGCCAGCAAGGGACAGGGGGCCAGGGAGCAGTACTTC. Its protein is CASKGQGAREQYF.